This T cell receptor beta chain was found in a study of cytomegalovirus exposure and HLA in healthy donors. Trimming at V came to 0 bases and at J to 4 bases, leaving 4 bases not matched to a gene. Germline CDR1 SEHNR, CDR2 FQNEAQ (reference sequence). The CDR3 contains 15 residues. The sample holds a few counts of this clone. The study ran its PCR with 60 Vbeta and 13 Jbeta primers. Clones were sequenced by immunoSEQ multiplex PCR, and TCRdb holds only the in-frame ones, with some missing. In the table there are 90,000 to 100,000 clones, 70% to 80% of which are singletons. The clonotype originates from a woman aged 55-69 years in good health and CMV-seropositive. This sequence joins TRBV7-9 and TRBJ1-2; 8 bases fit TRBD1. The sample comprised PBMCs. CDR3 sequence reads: CASSLASQGAYGYTF. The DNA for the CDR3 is TGTGCCAGCAGCTTAGCCTCGCAGGGGGCCTATGGCTACACCTTC.